These 14 T cell receptor beta chains were sequenced from one sample in a study of cytomegalovirus exposure and HLA in healthy donors. The PCR ran on 60 Vbeta and 13 Jbeta primers. Here immunoSEQ multiplex PCR was the method, and the copy in TCRdb shows in-frame clones only, minus some. Here the sample spans some 130,000 clones, about three quarters being singletons. The sequenced sample consisted of PBMCs. Receptors were obtained from a human donor in good health.

The rearrangement links TRBV2 to TRBJ1-5, with no clear D. The germline gives CDR1 SNHLY, CDR2 FYNNEI. This CDR3 is 14 amino acids long. The V end was cut by 5 bases, the J end by 6 bases, with 14 bases between. The CDR3 reads CASSPYWGGQPQHF. DNA for the CDR3: TGTGCCAGCAGTCCCTACTGGGGAGGTCAGCCCCAGCATTTT.

The V and J genes are TRBV21-1 and TRBJ1-3. TRBV21-1 is shown as a pseudogene. This CDR3 has 16 residues. This CDR3 is CASSKDRRASGNTIYF. The CDR3, as DNA: TGTGCCAGCAGCAAAGACAGGAGGGCCTCTGGAAACACCATATATTTT.

The sample holds a few counts of this clone. The rearrangement joins TRBV7-3 to TRBJ2-7; 9 bases fit TRBD2. CDR1 and CDR2 from the germline V gene are SGHTA and FQGTGA. With V trimmed by 0 bases and J by 6 bases, 6 bases remained unmatched. The CDR3 totals 15 residues. In DNA, the CDR3 is TGTGCCAGCAGCTTAACTCCTAGCGGGATGGGCGAGCAGTACTTC. Its protein product is CASSLTPSGMGEQYF.

CDR3 in DNA: TGTGCCAGCAGGACTAGCGGGAGGCTATTAAATGAGCAGTTCTTC. Its translation: CASRTSGRLLNEQFF. This chain joins TRBV28 and TRBJ2-1; 13 bases are a match to TRBD2. From germline, CDR1 is MDHEN and CDR2 SYDVKM. CDR3 length equals 15 residues. V trimming: 6 bases; J trimming: 7 bases; junction bases outside the gene matches: 6.

The chain links TRBV7-8 to TRBJ2-7, with TRBD1 matching over 10 bases. Losses at the gene ends were 1 base for V and 5 bases for J; bases not matched to a gene: 5. Germline CDR1 SGHVS, CDR2 FQNEAQ. The CDR3 is 15 amino acids. This CDR3 is CASSLVGTGVNEQYF. In DNA form, the CDR3 reads TGTGCCAGCAGCTTAGTTGGGACAGGGGTAAACGAGCAGTACTTC.

The chain uses TRBV20-1 and TRBJ2-5; D unclear. The CDR3 covers 11 residues. Germline values: CDR1 DFQATT, CDR2 SNEGSKA (reference sequence). V was cut by 4 bases and J by 5 bases, with 8 bases left in between. The CDR3 region has the DNA TGCAGTGCTATCGAGAGGGAGACCCAGTACTTC. Its translation: CSAIERETQYF.

CDR3 in amino acids: CASSRLGRREYPDTQYF. The CDR3 DNA sequence: TGTGCCAGCAGCCGGTTAGGGAGGCGGGAGTACCCAGATACGCAGTATTTT. The V and J genes are TRBV2 and TRBJ2-3, with 7 bases aligning to TRBD2. Trimming removed 6 bases from V and 4 bases from J; junction bases left unmatched: 16. Per germline, CDR1 SNHLY and CDR2 FYNNEI. The CDR3 spans 17 residues.

The gene calls are TRBV28 and TRBJ1-2, with D maybe TRBD1 (6 bases). With 4 bases removed from V and 7 bases from J, the gap between germline ends came to 10 bases. Per germline, CDR1 MDHEN and CDR2 SYDVKM. This CDR3 spans 12 amino acids. The CDR3 reads CASSSYRVGYTF. Written as DNA, the CDR3 is TGTGCCAGCAGTTCCTACAGGGTTGGCTACACCTTC.

The V and J genes are TRBV6-5 and TRBJ2-2, with D perhaps TRBD2 (6 bases). Germline V gene lookup returns CDR1 MNHEY and CDR2 SVGAGI. The ends were cut back, 5 bases at V and 7 bases at J, with 17 bases in the middle. This CDR3 is 15 amino acids long. The CDR3 loop is CASSPLSGAVGELFF. In DNA, the CDR3 is TGTGCCAGCAGTCCCCTCTCGGGAGCGGTCGGGGAGCTGTTTTTT.

This chain connects TRBV11-3 to TRBJ2-5; 12 bases are a match to TRBD2. V lost 5 bases to trimming and J lost 2 bases; unmatched junction nucleotides: 3. CDR1 is SGHNT and CDR2 is YENEEA in the germline V gene. The CDR3 is made up of 15 amino acids. The CDR3 DNA follows: TGTGCCAGCAGCAAGACTAGCGGGGGACAAGAGACCCAGTACTTC. Translated: CASSKTSGGQETQYF.

This chain joins TRBV19 and TRBJ1-2; D ambiguous. Germline V gene lookup returns CDR1 LNHDA and CDR2 SQIVND (reference sequence). V lost 6 bases, J lost 4 bases, and 9 bases lay in between. The CDR3 totals 12 residues. In DNA form, the CDR3 reads TGTGCCAGTAGGCAGGAATTCTATGGCTACACCTTC. Protein: CASRQEFYGYTF.

This chain joins TRBV9 and TRBJ2-1; TRBD2 matches 10 bases. The CDR3 runs 17 residues. The ends lost 0 bases at V and 0 bases at J; junction bases unmatched: 3. CDR1 and CDR2 (germline): SGDLS, YYNGEE. The CDR3 reads CASSVGLAGVSYNEQFF. The CDR3 DNA follows: TGTGCCAGCAGCGTAGGTCTAGCGGGAGTCTCCTACAATGAGCAGTTCTTC.

The rearrangement joins TRBV7-3 to TRBJ2-1; D perhaps matches TRBD1 (6 bases). The germline gives CDR1 SGHTA, CDR2 FQGTGA. This CDR3 spans 17 amino acids. V shed 4 bases and J shed 1 base, with 17 bases lying between them. This CDR3 is CASSSPDRPPSYNEQFF. The CDR3 DNA reads as TGTGCCAGCAGCTCACCCGACAGGCCCCCTTCCTACAATGAGCAGTTCTTC.

In DNA, the CDR3 is TGTGCCAGCTCCGGGACAGGGGACCAGCCCCAGCATTTT. This codes for CASSGTGDQPQHF. The J gene is TRBJ1-5, the V gene TRBV30, with 10 bases lining up with TRBD1. V shed 8 bases and J 7 bases; nucleotides not matched to a gene: 8. Looked up from germline, CDR1 is GTSNPN and CDR2 is SVGIG (reference sequence). The CDR3 length is 13 residues. The full variable domain, its missing parts supplied by reference TRBV30 and TRBJ1-5, is SQTIHQWPATLVQPVGSPLSLECTVEGTSNPNLYWYRQAAGRGLQLLFYSVGIGQISSEVPQNLSASRPQDRQFILSSKKLLLSDSGFYLCASSGTGDQPQHFGDGTRLSIL.